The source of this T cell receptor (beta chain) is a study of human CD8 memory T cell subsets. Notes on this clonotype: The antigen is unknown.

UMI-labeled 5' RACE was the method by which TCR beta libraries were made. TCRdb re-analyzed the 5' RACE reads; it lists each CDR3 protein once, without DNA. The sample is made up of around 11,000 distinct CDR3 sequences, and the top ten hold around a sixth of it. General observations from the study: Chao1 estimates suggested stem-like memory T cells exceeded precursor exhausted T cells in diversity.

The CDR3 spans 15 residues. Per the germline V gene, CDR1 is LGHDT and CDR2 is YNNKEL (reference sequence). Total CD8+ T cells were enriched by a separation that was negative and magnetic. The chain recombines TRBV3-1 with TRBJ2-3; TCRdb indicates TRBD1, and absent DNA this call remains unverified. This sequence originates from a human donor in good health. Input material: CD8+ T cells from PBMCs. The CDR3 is CASSQEGGNTDTQYF.